This T cell receptor (beta chain) emerged from a study of shared clonotypes between healthy human individuals. At the level of the study: Aged between 18 and 49, the donors were a couple of women and three men. CD4 naive and CD4 memory each took three plates per donor, while CD8 naive took two and CD8 memory one.

CD8 memory cells included CD45RO+ cells plus CCR7-negative CD45RA+ TemRA cells. Only one count was recorded for this clone. V was clipped by 4 bases and J by 5 bases; unmatched bases: 20. The CDR3 loop spans 18 amino acids. TCRdb keeps only in-frame clones here, not all; method: immunoSEQ multiplex PCR. The data hold approximately 100,000 clones, with around 64% observed a single time. The chain is built from TRBV23-1 and TRBJ2-7, with TRBD2 matching 7 bases. TRBV23-1 carries the ORF label, with uncertain function. Material: memory CD8+ T cells sorted from blood. Subset described: CD45RO+ cells pooled with CCR7-negative TemRA cells. The receptor was isolated from a woman aged 30 to 39 in good health. For the CDR3, the DNA is TGCGCCAGCAGTCCCGGGACCGCCTGCCAAGCGGGAAGGGACGAGCAGTACTTC. Translation: CASSPGTACQAGRDEQYF.